Given below is one T cell receptor (beta chain) in context. Its antigen remains unknown. This sample is drawn from a study of post-analysis software for immune sequencing data. Study findings and constraints: Compared against controls, patients with multiple sclerosis displayed significantly lower normalized Chao1 diversity. By F measure, samples from a shared preparation batch strongly co-clustered. Four to six TRBV segments appeared more often in patients than in controls, and TRBV5-6, TRBV5-1 and TRBV20-1 were among these.

Unique molecular identifiers were built into the TCR beta cDNA libraries. Each CDR3 protein is one row after TCRdb ran MiXCR on the PCR reads. The sample includes 550,000 to 700,000 distinct CDR3 sequences, around 40% of them seen just once. The CDR3 is made up of 15 amino acids. CDR1 and CDR2 (germline): MNHNS, SASEGT. J was trimmed by 1 base and V by 4 bases; bases with no gene match: 5. The sequence derives from a girl between 5 and 17 years old with multiple sclerosis. Sequencing used blood. The J gene is TRBJ1-1, the V gene TRBV6-1; the match to TRBD1 covers 8 bases. The CDR3 bases are TGTGCCAGCAGTGGGGCAGGGGGCGCGAACACTGAAGCTTTCTTT. This encodes CASSGAGGANTEAFF.